The 20 T cell receptor delta chains below come from one sample, sequenced in a study of gamma-delta T cells after stem cell transplantation. With CATT, TCRdb re-called clones from the RT-PCR reads. This table holds roughly 2,900 delta-chain clones, roughly 2.4% found once. The specimen was gamma-delta T cells. The receptors shown here come from a human donor. It is not recorded whose cells these are; they may come from a transplant donor.

This clone was observed at least ten times. Given a far larger clone just one base away, this is likely a sequencing read error. The identical CDR3 is also encoded by other nucleotide sequences in the sample. The CDR3 loop reads CACDEVYSGRLTDKLIF. The CDR3, as DNA: TGCGCCTGTGACGAAGTATATTCTGGGCGATTAACCGATAAACTCATCTTT. The rearrangement links TRDV2 to TRDJ1; a weak D match, TRDD3 (5 bases). CDR1 is GEAIGNYY, CDR2 EKD, per germline. The CDR3 totals 17 residues.

V usage is TRDV2 and J usage is TRDJ1, with 10 positions matching TRDD3. Germline lookup yields CDR1 GEAIGNYY and CDR2 EKD. The CDR3 length is 15 residues. With V trimmed by 3 bases and J by 7 bases, 10 bases remained unmatched. The DNA for the CDR3 is TGTGCCTGTGACCCCGTACTGGGGGATCGAGGTAAACTCATCTTT. Its translation: CACDPVLGDRGKLIF.

Of note for this clone: TCRdb's protein, taken from a much larger clone, differs from this DNA's translation at residue 3, likely owing to a read error; the protein displayed comes from the DNA. The chain uses TRDV2 and TRDJ1; TRDD3 aligns across 9 bases. CDR1 GEAIGNYY and CDR2 EKD come from the germline V gene. CDR3 length: 15 residues. CDR3 bases: TGTGCCCGTGATCCCCTACTGGGGGACCGGGATAAACTCATCTTT. Its translation is CARDPLLGDRDKLIF.

This clone was found a few times. The translation of this DNA and the TCRdb protein of a much larger clone differ at residue 5, probably owing to a read error; the protein shown here is translated from the DNA. This chain links TRDV2 with TRDJ1, with a weak D call TRDD3 (6 bases). Germline CDR1 reads GEAIGNYY; CDR2 reads EKD. Trimming took 3 bases from V and 2 from J, leaving 21 bases between them. The CDR3 spans 17 residues. This CDR3 is CACDQVGAPVVTDKLIF. The CDR3 DNA sequence: TGTGCCTGTGACCAAGTGGGGGCTCCAGTTGTGACCGATAAACTCATCTTT.

In regard to this clone: This likely traces to a read error, being one base from a far larger clone. The sample has other DNA sequences that encode this CDR3 too. The chain links TRDV2 to TRDJ1, with 13 bases lining up with TRDD3. Trimming cost V 2 bases and J 11 bases; bases outside gene matches: 10. This CDR3 contains 15 residues. Germline V gene sequence: CDR1 GEAIGNYY, CDR2 EKD. DNA of the CDR3: TGTGCCTGTGACATTTTACTGGGGGATACGGAGAAGCTCATCTTT. Protein: CACDILLGDTEKLIF.

This clone turned up a few times. For this DNA, TCRdb reports the protein of a much larger clone, which diverges at residue 4, most likely from a read error; the protein presented here is translated directly from the DNA. The chain recombines TRDV2 with TRDJ3; 8 bases are shared with TRDD3. This CDR3 spans 22 amino acids. The junction had 21 bases not matched to a gene; V was cut back by 5 bases and J by 1 base. The germline V gene encodes CDR1 GEAIGNYY and CDR2 EKD. The CDR3 here is CACVTVEYTGGAASWDTRQMFF. The CDR3 coding sequence is TGTGCCTGTGTCACGGTTGAATATACTGGGGGTGCCGCGTCCTGGGACACCCGACAGATGTTTTTC.

Comment on this clone: For this DNA, TCRdb reports the protein of a much larger clone, which diverges at residue 3, most likely from a read error; the protein presented here is translated directly from the DNA. The V call is TRDV2, the J call TRDJ1, with D tentatively TRDD3 (5 bases). CDR1 and CDR2 (germline): GEAIGNYY, EKD. The CDR3 is 15 residues long. In nucleotides, the CDR3 is TGTGCCCGTGACACCGTTGGAGATATAGGGGAGTCACTCATCTTT. Amino acid sequence: CARDTVGDIGESLIF.

This clone qualifies as medium-sized. The identical CDR3 is also encoded by other nucleotide sequences in the sample. The J gene is TRDJ1, the V gene TRDV2; D not certain. This CDR3 contains 16 residues. Germline V gives CDR1 GEAIGNYY, CDR2 EKD. The V end lost 0 bases, the J end lost 0 bases, and 13 bases lay between the germline ends. The CDR3 DNA follows: TGTGCCTGTGACACCGTGGGAGGACGGTACACCGATAAACTCATCTTT. It codes for CACDTVGGRYTDKLIF.

The chain uses TRDV2 and TRDJ1; 11 bases align to TRDD3. V shed 3 bases and J 2 bases; nucleotides not matched to a gene: 10. The CDR3 contains 17 residues. Germline V CDR1 and CDR2: GEAIGNYY, EKD. CDR3 sequence: CACDSLLGDTRTDKLIF. The CDR3 coding sequence is TGTGCCTGTGACTCCCTGCTGGGGGATACAAGGACCGATAAACTCATCTTT.

Remarks on this clone: This likely came from a read error, as a far larger clone is one base away. Different DNA sequences within this sample yield the same CDR3. Here the CDR3 DNA reads TGTGCCTGTGACATACTGGGGGATAGTACCTGGGACACCCGACAAATGTTTTTC. Its translation is CACDILGDSTWDTRQMFF. J is TRDJ3 and V is TRDV2; 11 bases fit TRDD3. Germline lookup yields CDR1 GEAIGNYY and CDR2 EKD. This CDR3 contains 18 residues.

Comments on this clone: A much more abundant neighbour one base away suggests this may be a read error. Within the sample, other DNA sequences also encode this same CDR3. This sequence joins TRDV2 and TRDJ1; 7 positions match TRDD3. Per germline, CDR1 GEAIGNYY and CDR2 EKD. CDR3 size: 14 residues. The CDR3, as DNA: TGTGCCTGTGACACCGTAGGGGGATCCGATAAGCTCATCTTT. Residues: CACDTVGGSDKLIF.

This clone has more than one count but fewer than ten. This likely came from a read error, as a far larger clone is one base away. Distinct nucleotide sequences in the sample also encode this CDR3. CDR3 sequence (DNA): TGTGCCTGTGAATCACTGCTGGGGGATACGCAACGGACCGATAAACTCATCTTT. Translation gives CACESLLGDTQRTDKLIF. The chain uses TRDV2 and TRDJ1, with 12 bases that match TRDD3. Germline V gives CDR1 GEAIGNYY, CDR2 EKD. J lost 2 bases, V lost 4 bases, and 13 bases had no gene match. The CDR3 loop spans 18 amino acids.

Remarks on this clone: The protein in TCRdb stems from a much larger clone and differs at residue 11 from this DNA's translation, likely a read error; here the protein is translated from the DNA. This rearrangement joins TRDV2 to TRDJ1; D not certain. V gave up 0 bases and J gave up 7 bases, with 17 bases separating them. Germline values: CDR1 GEAIGNYY, CDR2 EKD. CDR3 length: 15 amino acids. In nucleotides, the CDR3 is TGTGCCTGTGACACCCTCGGGACGGCCAACGGTAAACTCATCTTT. Its translation: CACDTLGTANGKLIF.

This clone appeared a few times. This DNA translates differently at residue 4 from the TCRdb protein, which is that of a much larger clone; a read error is likely, and the protein shown is the DNA's own translation. V usage is TRDV2 and J usage is TRDJ1; 9 positions match TRDD3. CDR1 and CDR2 from the germline V gene are GEAIGNYY and EKD. Trimming took 5 bases from V and 5 from J; bases not matched to a gene: 11. The CDR3 sequence is 15 residues long. CDR3 DNA sequence: TGTGCCTGTGGTCCCCTACTGGGGGACCGGGATAAACTCATCTTT. It is translated as CACGPLLGDRDKLIF.

This clone is medium-sized. It differs at one base from a far larger clone, so likely a read error. This sample also contains other DNA sequences that code for the same CDR3. The chain joins TRDV2 to TRDJ1, with a weak D call TRDD3 (6 bases). Germline values: CDR1 GEAIGNYY, CDR2 EKD. Trimming pared 0 bases from V and 0 bases from J, leaving 19 bases between. This CDR3 contains 18 residues. The CDR3 protein is CACDTAGWGPTYTDKLIF. In DNA form, the CDR3 reads TGTGCCTGTGACACCGCTGGGTGGGGGCCAACTTACACCGATAAACTCATCTTT.

A remark on this clone: TCRdb assigns this DNA the protein of a much larger clone, which departs from its translation at residue 10; this likely reflects a read error, and the protein shown comes from translating the DNA. The gene calls are TRDV2 and TRDJ1; 12 positions agree with TRDD3. Germline loops: CDR1 GEAIGNYY, CDR2 EKD. Losses at the gene ends were 7 bases for V and 1 base for J; bases not matched to a gene: 9. The CDR3 consists of 16 residues. In nucleotides, the CDR3 is TGTGCCTGCAATCTACTGGGGGATACACCCACCGATAAACTCATCTTT. Protein: CACNLLGDTPTDKLIF.

Of note for this clone: The protein that TCRdb holds for this DNA derives from a much larger clone and differs from the translated DNA at residue 4, which likely indicates a read error; the protein shown here is translated from the DNA. The chain links TRDV2 to TRDJ1; possibly TRDD3 for D (5 bases). The CDR3 length is 15 residues. Looked up from germline, CDR1 is GEAIGNYY and CDR2 is EKD. CDR3 in DNA: TGTGCCTGTGGCACCGTGGGGAATCACACCGATAAACTCATCTTT. It encodes CACGTVGNHTDKLIF.

This clone was picked up a small number of times. A far larger clone is one nucleotide away, so this likely arose from a read error. Other DNA sequences in this sample translate to the same CDR3. V usage is TRDV2 and J usage is TRDJ3; 9 bases align to TRDD3. CDR3 size: 21 residues. CDR1 and CDR2 from the germline V gene are GEAIGNYY and EKD. The DNA for the CDR3 is TGTGCCTGCGACACCGTGGGACCTGGGGGATTTCCCTCCTGGGACACCCGACAGATGTTTTTC. Residues: CACDTVGPGGFPSWDTRQMFF.

This clone is hyperexpanded. Other DNA sequences within the sample encode an identical CDR3. The CDR3, as DNA: TGTGCCTGTGAACCTCTAACCTTACTGGGGATCCACACCGATAAACTCATCTTT. Its protein product is CACEPLTLLGIHTDKLIF. The V gene is TRDV2, the J gene TRDJ1; 7 nucleotides align to TRDD3. Germline CDR1 is GEAIGNYY and CDR2 is EKD. The CDR3 totals 18 residues. V shed 4 bases, J shed 0 bases, and the junction held 16 bases outside the gene matches.

To note about this clone: Since a far larger clone is one base different, this is likely a read error. Different DNA sequences within this sample yield the same CDR3. The chain combines TRDV2 with TRDJ1; 9 bases are shared with TRDD3. Germline V gene sequence: CDR1 GEAIGNYY, CDR2 EKD. The CDR3 has 18 amino acids. CDR3 DNA sequence: TGTGCCTGCGACACCGTACTGGGGGACCCGACATACACCGATAAACTCATCTTT. It yields the protein CACDTVLGDPTYTDKLIF.